This T cell receptor beta chain stems from a study of vaccination and CD4 T cells after COVID-19. Sequencing of cultured CD4+ T cell DNA used the Oncomine TCR Beta short-read assay. In this case, cultured CD4+ T cells provided the extracted genomic DNA. TCRdb re-analysed the PCR reads in MiXCR, keeping a single row per CDR3 protein. The data contain 20,000 to 25,000 distinct CDR3 sequences, around 45% of them seen just once; the ten biggest clones take up under 20%. Indicated treatment: roughly 10-day PBMC culture with coronavirus spike peptide pools or control peptides (ViraFEST assay). Note on this clonotype: The antigen is unknown.

With 1 base removed from V and 1 base from J, the gap between germline ends came to 11 bases. Germline assignment: CDR1 ENHRY and CDR2 SYGVKD. This CDR3 has 15 amino acids. The sequencing used CD4+ T cells from blood, cultured in vitro, collected before SARS-CoV-2 vaccination. The chain carries TRBV10-3 and TRBJ2-7, with D possibly matching TRBD1 (5 bases). The receptor comes from a human donor who received a COVID-19 vaccine. The CDR3 region has the DNA TGTGCCATCAGTGAGTTGGGCAGGGTTTCCTACGAGCAGTACTTC. Translation: CAISELGRVSYEQYF.